Each of the 22 T cell receptor beta chains below was sequenced from the same sample in a study of technical replicates of blood from a handful of donors listed by TCRdb under 2017. Library preparation was by the immunoSEQ multiplex PCR assay. Entries here come from immuneACCESS through TCRdb and include only in-frame sequences with V and J called. Some clones fail to appear in such tables; in the studies checked, an unresolved V gene covers under half of the shortfall, and the cause of the remainder is unknown. The sample table lists tens of thousands of clones, approximately 92% of them with a count of one. Clones ranked in the top ten supply 0.41% of the sample. Sequencing was carried out using T cells isolated from PBMCs. Every receptor here comes from a human donor in good health.

This sequence joins TRBV7-3 and TRBJ2-5; D is unresolved. This CDR3 region has 13 residues. The V end lost 2 bases, the J end lost 6 bases, and 10 bases lay between the germline ends. Germline CDR1 and CDR2: SGHTA and FQGTGA. CDR3 sequence (DNA): TGTGCCAGCAGCTTAGATCGAGAACAGACCCAGTACTTC. Amino acid sequence: CASSLDREQTQYF.

The CDR3 coding sequence is TGTGCCAGCAGCGTAGCTTTATCAGGGGCCGAGCAGTACTTC. Protein product: CASSVALSGAEQYF. The genes are TRBV9 and TRBJ2-7; possible D gene TRBD1, 6 bases. In germline, CDR1 is SGDLS, CDR2 YYNGEE. CDR3 length equals 14 residues. V gave up 0 bases and J gave up 6 bases, with 13 bases separating them.

This clone was seen more than once but under ten times. V and J are TRBV6-5 and TRBJ1-1; D remains unclear. CDR3 length: 12 residues. Trimming took off 5 bases at V and 4 bases at J, with 8 bases between the two ends. CDR1 and CDR2 from the germline V gene are MNHEY and SVGAGI. For the CDR3, the DNA is TGTGCCAGCAGTCACTTAGCCACTGAAGCTTTCTTT. Residues: CASSHLATEAFF.

The V call is TRBV29-1, the J call TRBJ1-1; D might be TRBD1 (6 bases). The CDR3 sequence is 12 residues long. The V gene lost 6 bases and the J gene lost 4 bases, with 12 bases spanning the gap. Germline V CDR1 and CDR2: SQVTM, ANQGSEA. The CDR3 loop is CSVGQMGTEAFF. DNA of the CDR3: TGCAGCGTAGGACAGATGGGCACTGAAGCTTTCTTT. The full variable domain, in which reference TRBV29-1 and TRBJ1-1 provide the parts outside the CDR3, is SAVISQKPSRDICQRGTSLTIQCQVDSQVTMMFWYRQQPGQSLTLIATANQGSEATYESGFVIDKFPISRPNLTFSTLTVSNMSPEDSSIYLCSVGQMGTEAFFGQGTRLTVV.

V gene TRBV6-6 combines with J gene TRBJ1-5; 9 bases match TRBD1. From germline, CDR1 is MNHNY and CDR2 SVGAGI (reference sequence). This CDR3 comprises 15 residues. V lost 1 base, J lost 6 bases, and 4 bases stayed unmatched. The CDR3 loop reads CASSYLGQGSQPQHF. CDR3 nucleotides: TGTGCCAGCAGTTACTTGGGACAGGGAAGTCAGCCCCAGCATTTT.

The J gene is TRBJ2-7, the V gene TRBV27, with D possibly matching TRBD1 (5 bases). The germline V gene has CDR1 MNHEY and CDR2 SMNVEV (reference sequence). V lost 5 bases and J 2 bases, leaving 7 bases between the germline ends. The CDR3 has 12 residues. The CDR3 DNA reads as TGTGCCAGCAGTGGCAGGGCCTACGAGCAGTACTTC. Protein sequence: CASSGRAYEQYF.

This clone was detected only a few times. This chain joins TRBV5-1 and TRBJ1-1, with 8 bases aligning to TRBD1. The CDR3 contains 11 residues. Germline V gene sequence: CDR1 SGHRS, CDR2 YFSETQ. V trimming: 2 bases; J trimming: 10 bases; junction bases outside the gene matches: 1. CDR3 protein: CASSFGQGAFF. The CDR3 DNA is TGCGCCAGCAGCTTCGGACAGGGAGCTTTCTTT.

The chain uses TRBV7-8 and TRBJ2-3, with TRBD1 identical over 9 bases. J was trimmed by 2 bases and V by 5 bases; bases with no gene match: 5. This CDR3 is 15 amino acids long. Germline V gene data show CDR1 as SGHVS and CDR2 as FQNEAQ. CDR3 bases: TGTGCCAGCAGCCACCGGGACAGGGACACAGATACGCAGTATTTT. Translated: CASSHRDRDTDTQYF.

This clone has just one count. V and J are TRBV15 and TRBJ1-1; 7 bases agree with TRBD1. Germline lookup yields CDR1 LNHNV and CDR2 YYDKDF (reference sequence). J lost 10 bases, V lost 0 bases, and 8 bases had no gene match. This CDR3 spans 14 amino acids. CDR3 bases: TGTGCCACCAGCAGAGATTATGGGCAGGGGGGAGCTTTCTTT. As protein: CATSRDYGQGGAFF. Full variable domain (missing parts from reference TRBV15 and TRBJ1-1): DAMVIQNPRYQVTQFGKPVTLSCSQTLNHNVMYWYQQKSSQAPKLLFHYYDKDFNNEADTPDNFQSRRPNTSFCFLDIRSPGLGDTAMYLCATSRDYGQGGAFFGQGTRLTVV.

The chain uses TRBV7-2 and TRBJ1-4; 9 nucleotides line up with TRBD1. This CDR3 has 15 amino acids. The germline V gene encodes CDR1 SGHTA and CDR2 FQGNSA. V shed 3 bases and J 7 bases; nucleotides not matched to a gene: 6. The CDR3 nucleotides are TGTGCCAGCAGCTTTTCCGGGACAGGGAGTGAAAAACTGTTTTTT. This sequence encodes CASSFSGTGSEKLFF. The full variable domain, its missing parts supplied by reference TRBV7-2 and TRBJ1-4, is GAGVSQSPSNKVTEKGKDVELRCDPISGHTALYWYRQSLGQGLEFLIYFQGNSAPDKSGLPSDRFSAERTGGSVSTLTIQRTQQEDSAVYLCASSFSGTGSEKLFFGSGTQLSVL.

Only a few counts were recorded for this clone. In DNA form, the CDR3 reads TGTGCCAGCAGCCTTGGGACAGGGGAAGAGGAAAAACTGTTTTTT. Encoded protein: CASSLGTGEEEKLFF. The chain couples TRBV7-9 to TRBJ1-4, with TRBD1 identical over 10 bases. Germline CDR1 and CDR2: SEHNR and FQNEAQ (reference sequence). After removal of 5 bases from V and 8 bases from J, the junction contained 8 bases not matched to a gene. The CDR3 runs 15 residues.

The genes are TRBV30 and TRBJ1-1; D may be TRBD1 (5 bases). There are 13 residues in the CDR3. V was clipped by 5 bases and J by 2 bases, with 12 bases between them. Germline loops: CDR1 GTSNPN, CDR2 SVGIG (reference sequence). The CDR3 loop reads CAWARQSNTEAFF. The CDR3 DNA sequence: TGTGCCTGGGCCAGACAGTCTAACACTGAAGCTTTCTTT.

This clone appeared a single time. The CDR3 DNA is TGTGCCAGCTCACCTCTTGTCGGGACAGGGGCCCATGGCTACACCTTC. This translates into CASSPLVGTGAHGYTF. The rearrangement uses TRBV18 and TRBJ1-2; 10 bases fit TRBD1. The germline gives CDR1 KGHSH, CDR2 LQKENI. There are 16 residues in the CDR3. J gave up 6 bases and V 3 bases, and 10 bases lay outside the gene matches.

The V and J genes are TRBV5-1 and TRBJ2-7; maybe TRBD2 (5 bases). This CDR3 is built from 14 residues. Germline V gene data show CDR1 as SGHRS and CDR2 as YFSETQ. V gave up 6 bases and J gave up 7 bases, with 20 bases separating them. For the CDR3, the DNA is TGCGCCAGCACCAAAAGTCCAGAACCGGGGGAGCAGTACTTC. Translating it yields CASTKSPEPGEQYF.

J is TRBJ1-4 and V is TRBV5-6; D gene unclear. The germline V and J ends were trimmed by 0 bases and 8 bases, with 11 bases remaining between them. The CDR3 is 14 residues long. Germline assignment: CDR1 SGHDT and CDR2 YYEEEE. Written as DNA, the CDR3 is TGTGCCAGCAGCTTGGCGGGTCGTAAGGAAAAACTGTTTTTT. This sequence encodes CASSLAGRKEKLFF. The variable domain in full, with the rest retrieved from reference TRBV5-6 and TRBJ1-4, is DAGVTQSPTHLIKTRGQQVTLRCSPKSGHDTVSWYQQALGQGPQFIFQYYEEEERQRGNFPDRFSGHQFPNYSSELNVNALLLGDSALYLCASSLAGRKEKLFFGSGTQLSVL.

The J gene is TRBJ1-2, the V gene TRBV7-2, with TRBD1 matching 10 bases. Germline CDR1 and CDR2: SGHTA and FQGNSA. CDR3 length: 15 amino acids. J lost 6 bases, V lost 5 bases, and 9 bases had no gene match. Written as DNA, the CDR3 is TGTGCCAGCAGCCTGACAGGGGGCGGTTTAGATGGCTACACCTTC. Its translation is CASSLTGGGLDGYTF.

V gene TRBV18 combines with J gene TRBJ2-7; 9 bases match TRBD2. V shed 6 bases and J 4 bases; nucleotides not matched to a gene: 7. The length of the CDR3 is 14 residues. Germline values: CDR1 KGHSH, CDR2 LQKENI. The CDR3 coding sequence is TGTGCCAGCTCTTGGCGGACTAGCGCATACGAGCAGTACTTC. It yields the protein CASSWRTSAYEQYF.

This chain connects TRBV5-6 to TRBJ2-7; 8 bases fit TRBD1. There are 14 residues in the CDR3. Trimming cost V 0 bases and J 5 bases; bases outside gene matches: 4. Germline V gene data show CDR1 as SGHDT and CDR2 as YYEEEE. CDR3: CASSLGRGLNEQYF. The CDR3 DNA is TGTGCCAGCAGCTTGGGCAGGGGGCTAAACGAGCAGTACTTC.

The chain employs TRBV30 and TRBJ1-5; 8 nucleotides align to TRBD1. The trim removed 0 bases at V and 9 bases at J, leaving 10 bases unmatched. CDR1 and CDR2 from the germline V gene are GTSNPN and SVGIG (reference sequence). The CDR3 runs to 15 residues. CDR3 sequence: CAWSVSGQGQGPQHF. Written as DNA, the CDR3 is TGTGCCTGGAGTGTCTCCGGACAGGGCCAAGGGCCCCAGCATTTT.

This clone was picked up one time. The gene calls are TRBV27 and TRBJ1-1; D is possibly TRBD1 (6 bases). The V end was cut by 4 bases, the J end by 5 bases, with 14 bases between. This CDR3 spans 14 amino acids. Germline V gene data show CDR1 as MNHEY and CDR2 as SMNVEV (reference sequence). The CDR3 DNA reads TGTGCCAGCAGTTGGGCAGGGGAAGGGACTGAAGCTTTCTTT. It translates to CASSWAGEGTEAFF.

The rearrangement joins TRBV6-5 to TRBJ2-1, with D uncertain. Germline V gene lookup returns CDR1 MNHEY and CDR2 SVGAGI. V gave up 0 bases and J gave up 6 bases, with 12 bases separating them. The CDR3 covers 15 residues. Here the CDR3 reads CASSYSSGPPNEQFF. The DNA for the CDR3 is TGTGCCAGCAGTTACTCGAGTGGGCCACCCAATGAGCAGTTCTTC.

The rearrangement joins TRBV6-5 to TRBJ2-5; D might be TRBD1 (5 bases). Germline V CDR1 and CDR2: MNHEY, SVGAGI. The CDR3 runs to 13 residues. V dropped 2 bases and J dropped 3 bases, with 7 bases sitting between them. The CDR3 coding sequence is TGTGCCAGCAGTTACAGGGGCGAAGAGACCCAGTACTTC. The encoded protein is CASSYRGEETQYF.